The 5 T cell receptor beta chains below come from one sample, sequenced in a study of identical twins. TCRdb recomputed calls from the 5' RACE reads with MiXCR, one row per CDR3 protein. This table holds about 890,000 distinct CDR3 sequences, roughly 12% found once. These data also formed part of another study, on yellow fever vaccine responses in identical twins.

Sample: PBMCs. Receptors originate from a woman between 18 and 29 years old in good health.

Written as DNA, the CDR3 is TGCGCCAGCAGCATGCTCGGGGAGGTCAATGAGCAGTTCTTC. As protein: CASSMLGEVNEQFF. The V call is TRBV4-1, the J call TRBJ2-1, with a weak D call TRBD2 (6 bases). The CDR3 extends over 14 amino acids. Trimming left V 5 bases short and J 6 bases short, with 14 bases between. Germline loops: CDR1 MGHRA, CDR2 YSYEKL.

This clonotype was seen more than once but under ten times. This chain links TRBV10-3 with TRBJ1-5, with 9 bases identical to TRBD1. The CDR3 runs 14 residues. Trimming took 3 bases from V and 7 from J; bases not matched to a gene: 4. Looked up from germline, CDR1 is ENHRY and CDR2 is SYGVKD. The CDR3 coding sequence is TGTGCCATCAGTGATGGTGACAGGGGGCAGCCCCAGCATTTT. Its protein product is CAISDGDRGQPQHF.

A few counts support this clonotype. The chain links TRBV29-1 to TRBJ1-1; no clear D gene. Trimming took off 7 bases at V and 1 base at J, with 13 bases between the two ends. The CDR3 spans 13 residues. Germline CDR1 SQVTM, CDR2 ANQGSEA. The CDR3 bases are TGCAGCGCCCAAAGGAGCGCGAACACTGAAGCTTTCTTT. Amino acid sequence: CSAQRSANTEAFF.

This chain connects TRBV28 to TRBJ2-1; D is undetermined. CDR1 is MDHEN and CDR2 is SYDVKM in the germline V gene. The CDR3 is 12 amino acids. V lost 5 bases, J lost 12 bases, and 14 bases lay in between. The CDR3 spells CASSPPQVLQFF. The DNA of the CDR3 is TGTGCCAGCAGTCCCCCTCAGGTGTTGCAGTTCTTC.

The chain couples TRBV19 to TRBJ2-6; no reliable D call. With 3 bases removed from V and 0 bases from J, the gap between germline ends came to 9 bases. The CDR3 is 16 residues long. Germline lookup yields CDR1 LNHDA and CDR2 SQIVND (reference sequence). CDR3 nucleotides: TGTGCCAGTAGTATTGGCACCAGCTCTGGGGCCAACGTCCTGACTTTC. It specifies CASSIGTSSGANVLTF.